This T cell receptor (beta chain) emerged from a study of CD8+ T cells in alopecia areata. cDNA reverse transcribed from extracted RNA served as the sequencing template. The protocol was immunoSEQ multiplex PCR, while the TCRdb copy is restricted to in-frame clones and leaves out a portion. The sample gives hundreds of thousands of clones, 65% to 70% of which show up once; approximately 1.2% is in the top ten. This sequence was found in a human donor with alopecia areata. Sequenced material: CD4+ T cells sorted from blood, taken at week 0.

CDR3 sequence (DNA): TGCGCCAGCAGCCAGGGGGGGCCCGCTAGCACAGATACGCAGTATTTT. Protein sequence: CASSQGGPASTDTQYF. The chain links TRBV4-3 to TRBJ2-3; tentative D call: TRBD2 (7 bases). Germline V CDR1 and CDR2: LGHNA, YSLEER. The CDR3 consists of 16 residues. With 3 bases removed from V and 0 bases from J, the gap between germline ends came to 13 bases.